This TCR beta chain comes out of a study of PD-L1 blockade in urothelial cancer. As for time point: pretreatment peripheral blood. Libraries were prepared by immunoSEQ multiplex PCR; TCRdb keeps only in-frame clonotypes and omits some of them. The table has tens of thousands of clones, 80% to 85% seen once. Between the trimmed V and J ends, which lost 1 base and 5 bases, there was a span of 17 bases. The CDR3 consists of 16 residues. Looked up from germline, CDR1 is SGHNT and CDR2 is YENEEA. The sequencing here drew on PBMCs, taken around atezolizumab (anti-PD-L1) treatment. The origin of this receptor is a man between 60 and 70 years old with urothelial cancer. The chain combines TRBV11-3 with TRBJ2-5; D is possibly TRBD2 (6 bases). CDR3 residues: CASSLGRAPSLETQYF. In DNA form, the CDR3 reads TGTGCCAGCAGCTTAGGGAGGGCGCCTAGTCTGGAGACCCAGTACTTC. The variable domain in full, with the rest retrieved from reference TRBV11-3 and TRBJ2-5, is EAGVVQSPRYKIIEKKQPVAFWCNPISGHNTLYWYLQNLGQGPELLIRYENEEAVDDSQLPKDRFSAERLKGVDSTLKIQPAELGDSAVYLCASSLGRAPSLETQYFGPGTRLLVL.